This T cell receptor (beta chain) is drawn from a study of T cell repertoires in cytomegalovirus infection. For the study at large: Recently identified HLA-C-restricted CMV epitopes were used, and well-studied HLA-B-restricted CMV epitopes were used as well. TCR beta signatures that were public indicated CMV infection and matching HLA type.

TCRdb redid the calling of the reads with MiXCR, one entry per CDR3 protein. The table lists about 500,000 distinct CDR3 sequences, around 30% of them singletons. This clonotype was detected only a few times. Its cognate antigen is unknown. Study-wide points: CMV carriers having the relevant HLA were flagged by cumulative public TCR beta family frequency. It was HLA-C-restricted CMV-specific TCR beta clonotypes that dominated the response ex vivo.

With V trimmed by 5 bases and J by 5 bases, 5 bases remained unmatched. The CDR3 runs to 13 residues. Germline CDR1 is SGHVS and CDR2 is FQNEAQ. The clonotype comes from a human donor in good health (CMV status not recorded). Some clones in this sample may be carry-over from other donors' samples. The chain couples TRBV7-8 to TRBJ2-7, with TRBD1 matching 8 bases. Sample: cultured PBMCs, taken from culture after CMV antigen stimulation. The CDR3 is CASSRDRFHEQYF. CDR3 coding DNA: TGTGCCAGCAGCCGGGACAGGTTCCACGAGCAGTACTTC.